What follows describes a single TCR beta chain. The antigen remains unidentified. Measured with immunoSEQ multiplex PCR; TCRdb has only the in-frame clones, and not every one. The sample shows about 110,000 clones, 89% of them seen only once. These data come from a study of T cell responses to AZD1222 COVID-19 vaccine. General study findings and limits: Two AZD1222 doses significantly raised spike-specific TCR breadth and depth over controls.

Germline CDR1 reads ENHRY; CDR2 reads SYGVKD. V gave up 5 bases and J gave up 5 bases; unmatched junction bases: 4. This CDR3 comprises 14 residues. This chain joins TRBV10-3 and TRBJ2-1, with 9 bases fitting TRBD1. The sample in question was peripheral blood, obtained on day 0 of MenACWY control vaccination. The clonotype was recovered from an adult in good health. CDR3 DNA: TGTGCCATCAGTAAGGGACAGGGTGACAATGAGCAGTTCTTC. It encodes CAISKGQGDNEQFF.